The rows below give T cell receptor beta chains drawn from one sample of a study of identical twins. MiXCR was run by TCRdb on the 5' RACE reads, yielding one entry per CDR3 protein. Of a few hundred thousand distinct CDR3 sequences listed, 7.5% to 10% were seen once; the top ten hold roughly 3.2%. A further study also used this sample, focusing on yellow fever vaccine responses in identical twins.

Source material: PBMCs. The receptor set was obtained from a woman aged 18-30 years in good health. Both conserved end residues are part of each CDR3. The D gene is left open where the match is weak. A row's size may be missing; if present it is once, few, many or a size class.

v_call,d_call,j_call,clone_size,cdr3_aa,cdr3_nt
TRBV20-1,TRBD1,TRBJ1-1,few,CSARDRQGGTEAFF,TGCAGTGCTAGAGACCGACAGGGAGGCACTGAAGCTTTCTTT
TRBV6-5,TRBD1,TRBJ2-3,.,CASSYSTDRGTDTQYF,TGTGCCAGCAGTTACTCGACGGACAGGGGCACAGATACGCAGTATTTT
TRBV12-3/TRBV12-4,TRBD1,TRBJ2-7,.,CASSSLSGGQFYEQYF,TGTGCCAGCAGTAGTTTAAGTGGGGGACAGTTCTACGAGCAGTACTTC
TRBV11-3,TRBD2,TRBJ2-7,few,CASSRRGGAFDEQYF,TGTGCCAGCAGCCGACGGGGGGGCGCCTTCGATGAGCAGTACTTC
TRBV3-1,.,TRBJ2-7,few,CASKGSMAYEQYF,TGTGCCAGCAAGGGGAGTATGGCCTACGAGCAGTACTTC
TRBV29-1,TRBD1,TRBJ1-1,many,CSVGQGFNTEAFF,TGCAGCGTTGGACAGGGATTCAACACTGAAGCTTTCTTT
TRBV10-3,.,TRBJ2-1,few,CAISETGAGGNEQFF,TGTGCCATCAGTGAGACAGGGGCCGGGGGTAATGAGCAGTTCTTC
TRBV29-1,.,TRBJ2-2,many,CATEEAVGELFF,TGCGCGACAGAAGAGGCGGTCGGGGAGCTGTTTTTT
TRBV3-1,.,TRBJ2-7,.,CASSQDRGPQNF,TGTGCCAGCAGCCAAGACAGGGGCCCACAGAACTTC
TRBV5-5,.,TRBJ2-1,medium-sized,CASSPPRGTEQFF,TGTGCCAGCAGCCCCCCGAGGGGTACTGAGCAGTTCTTC
TRBV3-1,.,TRBJ2-5,.,CASSRPGPQETQYF,TGTGCCAGCAGCCGGCCGGGGCCCCAAGAGACCCAGTACTTC
TRBV7-2,.,TRBJ1-1,few,CASSSRPQGTTEAFF,TGTGCCAGCAGCTCACGTCCGCAGGGTACAACTGAAGCTTTCTTT
TRBV28,.,TRBJ1-2,few,CASSYTYDRKNYGYTF,TGTGCCAGCAGTTACACGTACGACAGGAAAAACTATGGCTACACCTTC
TRBV11-2,TRBD1,TRBJ2-3,.,CASSARTGRTDTQYF,TGTGCCAGCAGCGCGCGGACAGGGCGGACAGATACGCAGTATTTT
TRBV6-2/TRBV6-3,.,TRBJ2-1,.,CASSSHRDSYNEQFF,TGTGCCAGCAGTTCCCACCGGGACTCCTACAATGAGCAGTTCTTC
TRBV6-2/TRBV6-3,.,TRBJ2-5,many,CASSPLDLGETQYF,TGTGCCAGCAGTCCCCTGGACCTGGGAGAGACCCAGTACTTC
TRBV20-1,TRBD2,TRBJ2-1,few,CSARGTSGIHEQFF,TGCAGTGCTAGGGGGACTAGCGGGATCCATGAGCAGTTCTTC
TRBV11-2,.,TRBJ2-7,few,CASSFTGPADEQYF,TGTGCCAGCAGCTTTACAGGTCCGGCCGACGAGCAGTACTTC
TRBV11-3,.,TRBJ2-7,.,CASSSSTGSLEQYF,TGTGCCAGCAGCTCGTCCACGGGGAGCCTCGAGCAGTACTTC
TRBV7-9,.,TRBJ1-2,many,CASSDSNYGYTF,TGTGCCAGCAGCGACAGTAACTATGGCTACACCTTC
TRBV4-3,TRBD1,TRBJ1-4,many,CASSQDRGREKLFF,TGCGCCAGCAGCCAAGACAGGGGGCGTGAAAAACTGTTTTTT
TRBV7-2,TRBD1,TRBJ2-7,.,CASSSRTGQVYEQYF,TGTGCCAGCAGCTCCCGGACAGGCCAAGTCTACGAGCAGTACTTC
TRBV29-1,TRBD1,TRBJ1-2,.,CSVGGTAYGYTF,TGCAGCGTGGGGGGGACAGCGTATGGCTACACCTTC
TRBV7-2,.,TRBJ2-7,.,CASSPGMSTYEQYF,TGTGCCAGCAGCCCAGGGATGAGCACCTACGAGCAGTACTTC
TRBV4-3,TRBD1,TRBJ2-7,many,CASSLDRVTYEQYF,TGCGCCAGCAGCCTCGACAGGGTAACCTACGAGCAGTACTTC
TRBV4-3,.,TRBJ2-2,many,CASSQSGGMTGELFF,TGCGCCAGCAGCCAATCCGGGGGAATGACCGGGGAGCTGTTTTTT
TRBV29-1,.,TRBJ2-7,.,CSVEDPASKEQYF,TGCAGCGTTGAAGATCCGGCTAGCAAGGAGCAGTACTTC
TRBV12-3/TRBV12-4,TRBD1,TRBJ2-2,many,CASSFNRGLPSGELFF,TGTGCCAGCAGTTTTAACAGGGGCCTCCCTTCCGGGGAGCTGTTTTTT